The 9 T cell receptor beta chains in this list originate from one sample, sequenced in a study of blood T cell repertoires in COVID-19. TCRdb's table, derived via immunoSEQ multiplex PCR, lists solely in-frame clones and lacks some. The data contain 200,000 to 250,000 clones, approximately 85% of them seen just once; the ten biggest clones take up around 0.98%. Material: peripheral blood. The receptors stem from a man in his forties with acute or convalescent COVID-19.

The V and J genes are TRBV10-3 and TRBJ2-7; weak D call: TRBD2 (6 bases). CDR1 is ENHRY, CDR2 SYGVKD, per germline. The CDR3 length is 13 residues. V was clipped by 8 bases and J by 0 bases, with 11 bases between them. The CDR3 sequence is CAIWRGGSYEQYF. For the CDR3, the DNA is TGTGCCATCTGGCGGGGAGGCTCCTACGAGCAGTACTTC.

This clone was recorded once. The CDR3 DNA sequence: TGTGCCAGCAGCTTAGTGGGGACAGGTTATAGCAATCAGCCCCAGCATTTT. Translating it yields CASSLVGTGYSNQPQHF. The rearrangement uses TRBV7-9 and TRBJ1-5; 8 nucleotides align to TRBD1. Trimming removed 1 base from V and 0 bases from J; junction bases left unmatched: 5. This CDR3 is built from 17 residues. Germline loops: CDR1 SEHNR, CDR2 FQNEAQ (reference sequence).

V usage is TRBV7-3 and J usage is TRBJ2-3; 10 nucleotides match TRBD2. This CDR3 has 16 amino acids. The germline gives CDR1 SGHTA, CDR2 FQGTGA. The junction had 10 bases not matched to a gene; V was cut back by 5 bases and J by 5 bases. This CDR3 reads CASSPSKRGGQDTQYF. The CDR3 DNA reads TGTGCCAGCAGCCCCTCAAAGCGGGGGGGGCAAGATACGCAGTATTTT.

The chain joins TRBV4-3 to TRBJ2-1; TRBD2 matches at 11 bases. Germline V gene data show CDR1 as LGHNA and CDR2 as YSLEER. The CDR3 totals 16 residues. Trimming cost V 5 bases and J 0 bases; bases outside gene matches: 3. The DNA of the CDR3 is TGCGCCAGCAGCGCCACTAGCGGGAGCTCCTACAATGAGCAGTTCTTC. This sequence encodes CASSATSGSSYNEQFF.

A remark on this clone: Additional DNA sequences in this sample encode the identical CDR3. CDR3 in amino acids: CAISEGGTNEKLFF. The CDR3 bases are TGTGCCATCAGTGAGGGGGGCACTAATGAAAAACTGTTTTTT. The V call is TRBV10-3, the J call TRBJ1-4; D may be TRBD1 (6 bases). The CDR3 consists of 14 residues. Trimming left V 2 bases short and J 2 bases short, with 6 bases between. In germline, CDR1 is ENHRY, CDR2 SYGVKD.

The chain uses TRBV7-9 and TRBJ1-2; no definite D call. Trimming took off 5 bases at V and 4 bases at J, with 11 bases between the two ends. CDR3 length: 13 residues. Germline V gene lookup returns CDR1 SEHNR and CDR2 FQNEAQ (reference sequence). CDR3 coding DNA: TGTGCCAGCAGCCCTTTGGGCTCCTATGGCTACACCTTC. The encoded protein is CASSPLGSYGYTF.

Notes on this clone: One end of the junction is discordant with germline, which a read error may explain. J is TRBJ2-7 and V is TRBV7-7, with D possibly TRBD1 on 6 matching bases. This CDR3 comprises 14 residues. CDR1 SSHAT and CDR2 FNYEAQ come from the germline V gene (reference sequence). The CDR3 loop reads CASSPGVGTYEQYF. The CDR3 coding sequence is TGTGCTAGCAGCCCAGGGGTGGGAACCTACGAGCAGTACTTC.

As concerns this clone: Other DNA sequences from this sample encode an identical CDR3 as well. The rearrangement links TRBV19 to TRBJ2-2; 8 bases are shared with TRBD2. V dropped 1 base and J dropped 5; count of bases not matched to a gene: 0. The CDR3 has 14 residues. Per germline, CDR1 LNHDA and CDR2 SQIVND (reference sequence). The CDR3 DNA follows: TGTGCCAGTAGTATAGCGGGGGGGACCGGGGAGCTGTTTTTT. Its protein is CASSIAGGTGELFF.

The chain has TRBV11-2 and TRBJ1-4; D gene unclear. The germline V gene encodes CDR1 SGHAT and CDR2 FQNNGV. The ends were cut back, 5 bases at V and 1 base at J, with 23 bases in the middle. The CDR3 is 19 amino acids. CDR3 sequence reads: CASSPSTSGTRKTNEKLFF. The CDR3 DNA follows: TGTGCCAGCAGCCCATCAACGAGCGGCACGCGAAAAACTAATGAAAAACTGTTTTTT.